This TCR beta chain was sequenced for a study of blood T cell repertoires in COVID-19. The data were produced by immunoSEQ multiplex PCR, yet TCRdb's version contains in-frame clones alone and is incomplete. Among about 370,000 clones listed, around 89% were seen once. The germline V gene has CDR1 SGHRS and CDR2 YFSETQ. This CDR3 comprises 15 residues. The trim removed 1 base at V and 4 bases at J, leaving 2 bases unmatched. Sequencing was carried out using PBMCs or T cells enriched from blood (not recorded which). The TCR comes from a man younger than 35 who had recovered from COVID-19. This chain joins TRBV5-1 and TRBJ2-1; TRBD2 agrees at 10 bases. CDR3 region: CASSLLAGGYNEQFF. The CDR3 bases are TGCGCCAGCAGCTTGTTAGCGGGGGGTTACAATGAGCAGTTCTTC.